The clone carrying this TCR beta chain occurred once. The CDR3 is made up of 18 amino acids. Germline loops: CDR1 KGHDR, CDR2 SFDVKD. The V end lost 3 bases, the J end lost 1 base, and 18 bases lay between the germline ends. The data belong to a study of blood T cell repertoires in COVID-19. Background on the study: Sources were T cells, B-cell-depleted T cells, or PBMCs; the material itself was cDNA or gDNA.

TCRdb keeps only in-frame clones here, not all; method: immunoSEQ multiplex PCR. The repertoire holds 130,000 to 150,000 clones, around 84% seen once, with approximately 5% in the top ten. The sequenced sample was peripheral blood. This TCR was recovered from a human donor in a cohort sampled during active COVID-19. This chain connects TRBV24-1 to TRBJ2-1; weak D call: TRBD2 (5 bases). CDR3 sequence: CATSDPRPRGQSYNEQFF. The CDR3 DNA reads as TGTGCCACCAGTGATCCCCGCCCCCGGGGTCAGTCCTACAATGAGCAGTTCTTC.